A single sample gave rise to the 12 T cell receptor beta chains below, sequenced in a study of blood T cell repertoires in COVID-19. Method: immunoSEQ multiplex PCR; TCRdb's copy keeps in-frame clones and lacks some. The sample carries some 320,000 clones, 85% recorded once. The sample consisted of peripheral blood. These receptors came from a human donor in a cohort sampled during active COVID-19.

The chain uses TRBV27 and TRBJ1-5; TRBD1 is a possible D gene (5 bases). Trimming shortened V by 5 bases and J by 4 bases, and 18 bases separated the two germline ends. CDR1 is MNHEY, CDR2 SMNVEV, per germline (reference sequence). The length of the CDR3 is 16 residues. CDR3 sequence reads: CASSPWGLHPNQPQHF. CDR3 bases: TGTGCCAGCAGTCCCTGGGGACTTCACCCGAATCAGCCCCAGCATTTT.

The chain has TRBV5-4 and TRBJ2-7; tentatively, D is TRBD2 (6 bases). The CDR3 sequence is 13 residues long. Germline V gene sequence: CDR1 SGHNT, CDR2 YYREEE (reference sequence). Trimming cost V 3 bases and J 4 bases, with 11 bases left between them. The CDR3 region is CASSYPGTYEQYF. The CDR3 nucleotides read TGTGCCAGCAGCTACCCCGGGACTTACGAGCAGTACTTC.

This chain uses TRBV19 with TRBJ1-4; 8 nucleotides line up with TRBD1. The CDR3 consists of 14 residues. J was trimmed by 6 bases and V by 4 bases; bases with no gene match: 4. Germline lookup yields CDR1 LNHDA and CDR2 SQIVND (reference sequence). The CDR3 nucleotides read TGTGCCAGTAGTACTGGACAGGGATATGAAAAACTGTTTTTT. Translated: CASSTGQGYEKLFF.

Concerning this clone: Other DNA sequences in this sample translate to the same CDR3. The genes are TRBV5-1 and TRBJ1-1; 9 nucleotides line up with TRBD1. Unmatched junction bases numbered 5, after V lost 3 bases and J lost 5 bases. Per the germline V gene, CDR1 is SGHRS and CDR2 is YFSETQ. The CDR3 consists of 14 residues. The CDR3 region is CASSSGQGETEAFF. DNA of the CDR3: TGCGCCAGCAGCTCGGGACAGGGAGAGACTGAAGCTTTCTTT.

This clone is a singleton in its sample. The chain is built from TRBV30 and TRBJ1-6, with 7 bases fitting TRBD1. This CDR3 spans 14 amino acids. V trimming: 2 bases; J trimming: 8 bases; junction bases outside the gene matches: 6. The V gene's germline CDR1 is GTSNPN and CDR2 SVGIG (reference sequence). CDR3 sequence reads: CAWSKRDRDSPLHF. The CDR3 bases are TGTGCCTGGAGTAAAAGGGACAGAGATTCACCCCTCCACTTT.

This chain uses TRBV10-3 with TRBJ1-1; D may be TRBD1 (5 bases). V shed 6 bases and J shed 0 bases, with 11 bases lying between them. CDR3 length equals 14 residues. Germline V gene lookup returns CDR1 ENHRY and CDR2 SYGVKD. The DNA of the CDR3 is TGTGCCATCAGGGTTTCAGGGATGAACACTGAAGCTTTCTTT. It is translated as CAIRVSGMNTEAFF.

The chain carries TRBV5-4 and TRBJ2-7; weak D call: TRBD2 (5 bases). The CDR3 is made up of 16 amino acids. From germline, CDR1 is SGHNT and CDR2 YYREEE (reference sequence). V lost 3 bases and J lost 3, with 19 bases in between. The CDR3 DNA is TGTGCCAGCAGCTCCCCCGACGGGATAGTGAACTACGAGCAGTACTTC. It is translated as CASSSPDGIVNYEQYF.

This chain uses TRBV13 with TRBJ2-7; 9 nucleotides match TRBD1. The CDR3 length is 14 residues. Germline-derived CDR1 and CDR2 are PRHDT and FYEKMQ (reference sequence). V lost 8 bases and J lost 6; bases outside the gene matches: 11. The CDR3 DNA follows: TGTGCCAGCCGGCCGGGACAGGGACGGGGCGAGCAGTACTTC. Protein: CASRPGQGRGEQYF.

The CDR3 loop is CASGRQGKRSGNTIYF. DNA of the CDR3: TGTGCTAGTGGCCGACAGGGAAAAAGATCTGGAAACACCATATATTTT. The chain uses TRBV12-5 and TRBJ1-3, with TRBD1 matching over 7 bases. Germline lookup yields CDR1 LGHNT and CDR2 FRNRAP. The trim removed 6 bases at V and 1 base at J, leaving 9 bases unmatched. The CDR3 spans 16 residues.

This chain connects TRBV19 to TRBJ2-3, with 8 bases aligning to TRBD2. Germline V gene sequence: CDR1 LNHDA, CDR2 SQIVND (reference sequence). CDR3 size: 14 residues. V lost 3 bases and J lost 6; bases outside the gene matches: 5. The DNA of the CDR3 is TGTGCCAGTAGTATTGGCGGGGGGAGGGATACGCAGTATTTT. Amino acid sequence: CASSIGGGRDTQYF. The entire variable domain, with the rest obtained from reference TRBV19 and TRBJ2-3, is as follows: DGGITQSPKYLFRKEGQNVTLSCEQNLNHDAMYWYRQDPGQGLRLIYYSQIVNDFQKGDIAEGYSVSREKKESFPLTVTSAQKNPTAFYLCASSIGGGRDTQYFGPGTRLTVL.

The gene calls are TRBV18 and TRBJ1-1; D unclear. The germline V and J ends were trimmed by 1 base and 0 bases, with 9 bases remaining between them. Germline V gene sequence: CDR1 KGHSH, CDR2 LQKENI. CDR3 length: 15 amino acids. The chain's CDR3 is CASSPREGLNTEAFF. CDR3 nucleotides: TGTGCCAGCTCACCACGGGAGGGATTGAACACTGAAGCTTTCTTT.

This clone was recorded at least ten times. The chain carries TRBV7-3 and TRBJ2-1; 8 bases align to TRBD2. The J segment lost 5 bases and the V segment lost 1 base, leaving 16 bases of the junction unmatched. In germline, CDR1 is SGHTA, CDR2 FQGTGA. The CDR3 contains 19 residues. The CDR3 spells CASSLSSGTSSPKDNEQFF. The DNA for the CDR3 is TGTGCCAGCAGCTTAAGTAGCGGGACTAGTAGTCCCAAGGACAATGAGCAGTTCTTC. Full variable domain (outside the CDR3, taken from reference TRBV7-3 and TRBJ2-1): GAGVSQTPSNKVTEKGKYVELRCDPISGHTALYWYRQSLGQGPEFLIYFQGTGAADDSGLPNDRFFAVRPEGSVSTLKIQRTERGDSAVYLCASSLSSGTSSPKDNEQFFGPGTRLTVL.